Here is one T cell receptor (beta chain) with its context. The CDR3 is made up of 16 amino acids. The data were obtained in a study of blood T cell repertoires in COVID-19. Study-wide context: Acute and convalescent COVID-19 samples came from the United States, Italy and Spain. The analysed material was cDNA or gDNA that came from T cells, B-cell-depleted T cells, or PBMCs.

Authors' data handling: Amplification of reference gene primers was used by the study to estimate nucleated cell counts. The table came from immunoSEQ multiplex PCR; TCRdb's copy has only in-frame clones and leaves some out. D and trimming come from the DNA, and the V and J calls and clone size come from that table. Of fewer than 250,000 clones listed, more than 80% are singletons. The receptor's source is a human donor in a cohort sampled during active COVID-19. The chain links TRBV21-1 to TRBJ2-7; the table's D call, TRBD1, has no DNA check behind it. TRBV21-1 is a pseudogene segment. The sample comprised peripheral blood. DNA of the CDR3: TGTGCCAGCAGCACTTTACCGGGACAGGATACCTACGAGCAGTACTTC. Amino acids: CASSTLPGQDTYEQYF.